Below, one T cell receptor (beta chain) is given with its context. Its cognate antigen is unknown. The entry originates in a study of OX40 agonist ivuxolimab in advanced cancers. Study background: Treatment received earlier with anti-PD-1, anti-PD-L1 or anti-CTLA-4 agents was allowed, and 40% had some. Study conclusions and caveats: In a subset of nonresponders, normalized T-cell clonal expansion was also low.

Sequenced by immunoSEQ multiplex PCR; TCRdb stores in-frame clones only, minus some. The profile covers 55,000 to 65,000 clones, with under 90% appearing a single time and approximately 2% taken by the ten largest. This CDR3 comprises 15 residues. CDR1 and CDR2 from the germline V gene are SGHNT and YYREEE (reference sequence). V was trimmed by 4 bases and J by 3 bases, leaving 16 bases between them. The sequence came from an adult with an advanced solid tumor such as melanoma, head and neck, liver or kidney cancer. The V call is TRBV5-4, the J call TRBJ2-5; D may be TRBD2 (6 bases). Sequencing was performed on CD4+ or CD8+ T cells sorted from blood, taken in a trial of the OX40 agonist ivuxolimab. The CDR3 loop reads CASSPTSGGEETQYF. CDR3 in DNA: TGTGCCAGCAGCCCGACTTCCGGGGGTGAAGAGACCCAGTACTTC.